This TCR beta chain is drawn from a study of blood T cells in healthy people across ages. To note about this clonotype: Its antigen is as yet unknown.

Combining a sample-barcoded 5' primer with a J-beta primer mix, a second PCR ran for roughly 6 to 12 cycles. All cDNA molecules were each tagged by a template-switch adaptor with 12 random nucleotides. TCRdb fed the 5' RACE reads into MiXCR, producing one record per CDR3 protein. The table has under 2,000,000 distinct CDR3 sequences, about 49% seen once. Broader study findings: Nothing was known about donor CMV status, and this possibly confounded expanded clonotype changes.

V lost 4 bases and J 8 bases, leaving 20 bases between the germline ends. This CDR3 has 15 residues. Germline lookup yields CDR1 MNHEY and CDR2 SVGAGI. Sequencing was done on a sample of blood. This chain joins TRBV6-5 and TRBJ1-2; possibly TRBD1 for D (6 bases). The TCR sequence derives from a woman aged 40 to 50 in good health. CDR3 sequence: CASSSLERYQGGYTF. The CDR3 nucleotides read TGTGCCAGCAGTTCCTTGGAACGATACCAGGGGGGCTACACCTTC.